A selection of T cell receptor beta chains follows, all from one sample in a study of memory CD4+ T cells and cytomegalovirus serostatus. Sequencing used immunoSEQ multiplex PCR; TCRdb keeps in-frame clones, though not all of them. This sample yields around 62,000 clones, of which roughly 76% are seen a single time; approximately 4.8% belongs to the top ten. Source material: memory CD4+ T cells from blood. The receptors were sampled from an adult in good health and CMV-seropositive. Both conserved end residues are part of each CDR3. A D gene is named only where the DNA matches it firmly. Clone size, where shown, is once, few, many, or a class for clones that have expanded.

j_call,v_call,clone_size,d_call,cdr3_aa,cdr3_nt
TRBJ2-1,TRBV7-9,once,.,CASSSGDYNEQFF,TGTGCCAGCAGCTCTGGGGACTACAATGAGCAGTTCTTC
TRBJ1-5,TRBV30,.,TRBD1,CAWRDRVGNQPQHF,TGTGCCTGGAGGGACAGGGTAGGCAATCAGCCCCAGCATTTT
TRBJ1-2,TRBV2,medium-sized,.,CASSDTLGNYGYTF,TGTGCCAGCAGTGACACGCTGGGAAACTATGGCTACACCTTC
TRBJ1-2,TRBV28,.,TRBD1,CASRTGGYGYTF,TGTGCCAGCAGGACAGGGGGCTATGGCTACACCTTC
TRBJ2-3,TRBV7-3,.,.,CASSPNAGATDTQYF,TGTGCCAGCAGTCCTAACGCCGGGGCCACAGATACGCAGTATTTT
TRBJ2-5,TRBV19,.,TRBD2,CASKASGETQYF,TGTGCCAGTAAGGCTAGCGGGGAGACCCAGTACTTC
TRBJ2-3,TRBV25-1,.,TRBD2,CASSGVAGATDTQYF,TGTGCCAGCAGTGGTGTAGCGGGGGCCACAGATACGCAGTATTTT
TRBJ1-3,TRBV6-1,few,TRBD1,CASTRQGVGNTIYF,TGTGCCAGCACCCGACAGGGGGTGGGAAACACCATATATTTT
TRBJ2-4,TRBV13,.,.,CASSLGQGYDIQYF,TGTGCCAGCAGCTTAGGACAGGGATATGACATTCAGTACTTC
TRBJ1-1,TRBV28,.,TRBD1,CASSLRTGGRGTEAFF,TGTGCCAGCAGTCTCCGGACAGGGGGACGAGGGACTGAAGCTTTCTTT
TRBJ2-2,TRBV7-4,.,.,CASSLVLVTGELFF,TGTGCCAGCAGCTTAGTGTTGGTCACCGGGGAGCTGTTTTTT
TRBJ2-4,TRBV28,.,.,CASSVSQTGGLKNIQYF,TGTGCCAGCAGCGTTTCCCAGACAGGTGGACTTAAAAACATTCAGTACTTC
TRBJ1-1,TRBV5-6,.,.,CASSLNWNTEAFF,TGTGCCAGCAGCCTCAATTGGAACACTGAAGCTTTCTTT
TRBJ2-7,TRBV2,.,TRBD1,CASSEDRGTYEQYF,TGTGCCAGCAGTGAGGACAGGGGAACCTACGAGCAGTACTTC
TRBJ1-5,TRBV11-2,.,TRBD1,CASSLEGQPHQAQHF,TGTGCCAGCAGCTTAGAGGGACAGCCTCATCAGGCCCAGCATTTT
TRBJ1-2,TRBV9,few,.,CASSADGWSDSGYTF,TGTGCCAGCAGCGCGGACGGGTGGAGTGATAGTGGCTACACCTTC
TRBJ2-7,TRBV4-3,few,TRBD1,CGPGQGTYEQYF,TGCGGGCCGGGACAGGGCACCTACGAGCAGTACTTC
TRBJ1-4,TRBV10-1,.,.,CASSTGRPTNEKLFF,TGCGCCAGCAGTACGGGGAGACCAACTAATGAAAAACTGTTTTTT
TRBJ1-2,TRBV9,.,TRBD1,CASSPGGGNYGYTF,TGTGCCAGCAGTCCAGGGGGAGGTAACTATGGCTACACCTTC
TRBJ1-1,TRBV5-1,.,.,CASSQTSNTEAFF,TGCGCCAGCAGCCAGACATCGAACACTGAAGCTTTCTTT
TRBJ2-7,TRBV28,medium-sized,.,CASCEAYEQYF,TGTGCCAGCTGTGAGGCCTACGAGCAGTACTTC
TRBJ1-4,TRBV5-1,.,TRBD1,CASSFGTGANEKLFF,TGCGCCAGCAGCTTTGGGACAGGGGCTAATGAAAAACTGTTTTTT
TRBJ1-4,TRBV18,.,.,CASSPNGQSNEKLFF,TGTGCCAGCTCACCAAACGGACAGTCTAATGAAAAACTGTTTTTT
TRBJ2-2,TRBV6-1,.,.,CASTLAVTGELFF,TGTGCCAGCACCTTGGCAGTCACCGGGGAGCTGTTTTTT
TRBJ2-7,TRBV7-2,.,.,CASSSSGTEQYF,TGTGCCAGCAGCTCCAGCGGAACCGAGCAGTACTTC
TRBJ1-2,TRBV20-1,.,TRBD1,CSATQGQGYTF,TGCAGTGCTACCCAGGGACAGGGCTACACCTTC
TRBJ2-1,TRBV28,.,.,CASSLPGSGNEQFF,TGTGCCAGCAGTTTACCGGGTTCCGGCAATGAGCAGTTCTTC
TRBJ1-2,TRBV2,.,.,CASSDEGYYGYTF,TGTGCCAGCAGTGATGAAGGGTACTATGGCTACACCTTC
TRBJ2-5,TRBV5-6,once,.,CASSIFADSRQETQYF,TGTGCCAGCAGCATATTCGCGGACTCCCGACAAGAGACCCAGTACTTC
TRBJ2-5,TRBV5-4,.,TRBD1,CASSVDRGLSETQYF,TGTGCCAGCAGCGTGGACAGGGGGCTTAGTGAGACCCAGTACTTC
TRBJ2-3,TRBV28,.,.,CASLGGRGFTDTQYF,TGTGCCAGCTTAGGGGGGCGGGGATTCACAGATACGCAGTATTTT
TRBJ2-3,TRBV10-3,.,TRBD2,CAISPGTSGDTQYF,TGTGCCATCAGTCCCGGGACTAGCGGAGATACGCAGTATTTT
TRBJ2-5,TRBV5-1,.,.,CASSLRDPHIQYF,TGCGCCAGCAGCTTGAGGGACCCGCACATCCAGTACTTC
TRBJ2-2,TRBV6-1,.,.,CASSPPGPDTGELFF,TGTGCCAGCAGTCCACCCGGGCCAGACACCGGGGAGCTGTTTTTT
TRBJ1-2,TRBV5-1,.,TRBD1,CASSAGQGGHGYTF,TGCGCCAGCAGCGCAGGACAGGGCGGTCATGGCTACACCTTC